The following is a T cell receptor beta chain sequence with its context. No antigen is known for it. The sample is drawn from a study of T-cell memory formation after mild COVID-19. TCRdb re-called the 5' RACE reads through MiXCR, storing one row per CDR3 protein. The data hold 250,000 to 300,000 distinct CDR3 sequences, with 8% to 10% observed a single time. Regarding the study as a whole: The CD4+ clones that contracted clustered mainly within CM and EM, and the CD8+ clones concentrated in EMRA.

V gave up 11 bases and J gave up 4 bases; unmatched junction bases: 9. Germline assignment: CDR1 LGHNA and CDR2 YNFKEQ. The CDR3 contains 13 residues. The sequence derives from a man between 18 and 35 years old who had mild COVID-19 (a few samples of this study predate the infection). Cell type and time point are not known. Material for sequencing was PBMCs or a T cell subset sorted from them (not recorded which). J is TRBJ2-3 and V is TRBV4-2; TRBD2 aligns across 7 bases. Written as DNA, the CDR3 is TGTGCCCGCGCGGGGGTACCGCCAGATACGCAGTATTTT. Translated: CARAGVPPDTQYF.